This T cell receptor (beta chain) was observed in a study of CD8+ T cells in alopecia areata. Study overall: Each day, treated patients took oral tofacitinib twice, at 5 to 10 mg per dose. Study-wide results and limits: Possibly as an HLA-related effect, TCR sharing across patients appeared less clear than in mice. Compared with normal scalp, lesional scalp had higher clonality and more expanded CD8+ clones. Sequencing of scalp samples also includes resident alphabeta T cells from normal skin.

The CDR3 totals 15 residues. Germline V CDR1 and CDR2: SGDLS, YYNGEE. V lost 0 bases and J 5 bases, leaving 12 bases between the germline ends. This clone has just a few counts. The antigen is unknown. Isolated RNA was reverse transcribed into cDNA used as the sequencing template. The method was immunoSEQ multiplex PCR; TCRdb's version includes in-frame clones alone and lacks a portion of them. The table includes 150,000 or so clones, 40% to 50% detected once. Specimen: CD4+ T cells sorted from blood. This sequence joins TRBV9 and TRBJ2-1; D may be TRBD2 (5 bases). The TCR sequence derives from a human donor with alopecia areata. The CDR3 DNA reads as TGTGCCAGCAGCGTAGGTGGAGGTCTTGACAATGAGCAGTTCTTC. Protein product: CASSVGGGLDNEQFF.